What follows is one T cell receptor beta chain and its context. The data derive from a study of blood T cell repertoires in COVID-19. Participants had their cohort set by participant-reported clinical history. Before being deemed recovered, Cohort 3 donors had two negative PCRs, clearance, or symptom resolution. TCRdb's table, derived via immunoSEQ multiplex PCR, lists solely in-frame clones and lacks some. The sample lists 300,000 to 350,000 clones, roughly 90% occurring once. The CDR3 length is 16 residues. CDR1 is SGHDT and CDR2 is YYEEEE in the germline V gene. The V end lost 1 base, the J end lost 4 bases, and 14 bases lay between the germline ends.

This TCR derives from a woman aged 30 to 39 who had recovered from COVID-19. The genes are TRBV5-6 and TRBJ2-2; D may be TRBD2 (5 bases). The sample comprised PBMCs or T cells enriched from blood (not recorded which). The CDR3 reads CASSLSRRRGTGELFF. DNA for the CDR3: TGTGCCAGCAGCTTGTCGCGTCGTCGGGGCACCGGGGAGCTGTTTTTT.